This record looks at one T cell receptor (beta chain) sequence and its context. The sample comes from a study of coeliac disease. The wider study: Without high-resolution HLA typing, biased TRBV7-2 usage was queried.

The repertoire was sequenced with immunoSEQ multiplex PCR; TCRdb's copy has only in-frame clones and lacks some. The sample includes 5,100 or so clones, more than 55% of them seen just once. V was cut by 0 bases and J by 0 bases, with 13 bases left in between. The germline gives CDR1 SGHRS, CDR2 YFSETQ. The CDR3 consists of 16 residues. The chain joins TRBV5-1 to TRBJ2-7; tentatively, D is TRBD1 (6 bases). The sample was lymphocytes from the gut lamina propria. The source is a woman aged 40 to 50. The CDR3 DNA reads TGCGCCAGCAGCTTGGGGGGGCAGAGAGGCTCCTACGAGCAGTACTTC. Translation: CASSLGGQRGSYEQYF.